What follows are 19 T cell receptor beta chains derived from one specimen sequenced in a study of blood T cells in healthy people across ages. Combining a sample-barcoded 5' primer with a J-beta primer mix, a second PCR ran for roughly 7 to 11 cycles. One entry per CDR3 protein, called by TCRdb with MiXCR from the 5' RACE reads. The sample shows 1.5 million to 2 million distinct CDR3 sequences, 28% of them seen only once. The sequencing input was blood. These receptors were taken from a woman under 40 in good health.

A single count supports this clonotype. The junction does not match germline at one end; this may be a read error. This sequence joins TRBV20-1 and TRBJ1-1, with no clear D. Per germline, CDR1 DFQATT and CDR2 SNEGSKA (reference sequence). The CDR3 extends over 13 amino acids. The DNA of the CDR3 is TGCTGTGCTAGAGAAAGAAGATACACTGAAGCTTTCTTT. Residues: CCARERRYTEAFF.

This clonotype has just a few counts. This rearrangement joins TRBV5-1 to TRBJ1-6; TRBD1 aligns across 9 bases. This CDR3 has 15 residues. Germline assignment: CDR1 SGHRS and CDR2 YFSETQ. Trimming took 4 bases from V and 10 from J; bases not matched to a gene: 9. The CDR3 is CASSLGTGRDSPLHF. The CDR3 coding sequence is TGCGCCAGCAGCCTCGGGACAGGGAGAGACTCACCCCTCCACTTT. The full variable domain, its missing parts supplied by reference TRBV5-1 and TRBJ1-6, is KAGVTQTPRYLIKTRGQQVTLSCSPISGHRSVSWYQQTPGQGLQFLFEYFSETQRNKGNFPGRFSGRQFSNSRSEMNVSTLELGDSALYLCASSLGTGRDSPLHFGNGTRLTVT.

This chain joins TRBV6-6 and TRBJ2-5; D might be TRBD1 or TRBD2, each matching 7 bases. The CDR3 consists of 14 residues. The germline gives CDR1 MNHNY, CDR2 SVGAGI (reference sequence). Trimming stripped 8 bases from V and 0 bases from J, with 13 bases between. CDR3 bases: TGTGCCAGCTCCAGGGGGGGGCACCAAGAGACCCAGTACTTC. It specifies CASSRGGHQETQYF.

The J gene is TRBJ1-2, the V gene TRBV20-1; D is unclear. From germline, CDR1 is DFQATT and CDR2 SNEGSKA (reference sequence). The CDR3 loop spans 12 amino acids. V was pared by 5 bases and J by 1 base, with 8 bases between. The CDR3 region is CSAPFYNYGYTF. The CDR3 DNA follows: TGCAGTGCTCCATTTTATAACTATGGCTACACCTTC.

The CDR3 is CASSEDTSFGEQFF. CDR3 coding DNA: TGTGCCAGCAGTGAGGATACTAGCTTCGGTGAGCAGTTCTTC. The genes are TRBV2 and TRBJ2-1; TRBD2 might be the D (6 bases). Germline V gives CDR1 SNHLY, CDR2 FYNNEI. CDR3 length: 14 residues. Trimming removed 3 bases from V and 9 bases from J, with 15 bases in between.

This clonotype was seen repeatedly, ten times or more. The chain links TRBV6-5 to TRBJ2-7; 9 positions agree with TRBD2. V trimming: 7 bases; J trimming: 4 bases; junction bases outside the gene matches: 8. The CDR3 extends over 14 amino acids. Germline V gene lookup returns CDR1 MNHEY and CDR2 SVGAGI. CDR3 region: CASTRGLAAYEQYF. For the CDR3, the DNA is TGTGCCAGCACCCGGGGACTAGCAGCTTACGAGCAGTACTTC.

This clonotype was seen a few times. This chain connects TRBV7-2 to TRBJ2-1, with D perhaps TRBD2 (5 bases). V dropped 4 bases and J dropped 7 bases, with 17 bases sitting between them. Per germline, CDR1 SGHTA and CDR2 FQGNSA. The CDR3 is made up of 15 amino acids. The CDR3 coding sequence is TGTGCCAGCAGCTATAACACCGGGCTAGCAAATGAGCAGTTCTTC. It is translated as CASSYNTGLANEQFF.

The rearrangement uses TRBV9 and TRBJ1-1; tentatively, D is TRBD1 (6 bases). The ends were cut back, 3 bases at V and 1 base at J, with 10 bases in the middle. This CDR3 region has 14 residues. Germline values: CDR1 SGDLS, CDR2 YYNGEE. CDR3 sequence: CASSAGTQNTEAFF. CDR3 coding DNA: TGTGCCAGCAGCGCGGGGACACAGAACACTGAAGCTTTCTTT. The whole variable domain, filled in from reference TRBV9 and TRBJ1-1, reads DSGVTQTPKHLITATGQRVTLRCSPRSGDLSVYWYQQSLDQGLQFLIQYYNGEERAKGNILERFSAQQFPDLHSELNLSSLELGDSALYFCASSAGTQNTEAFFGQGTRLTVV.

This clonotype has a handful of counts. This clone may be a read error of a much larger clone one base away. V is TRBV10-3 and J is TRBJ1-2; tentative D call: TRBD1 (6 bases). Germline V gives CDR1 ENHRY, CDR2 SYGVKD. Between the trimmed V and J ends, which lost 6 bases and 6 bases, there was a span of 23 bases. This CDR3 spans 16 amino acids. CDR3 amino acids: CAIRNYRDIGDHGYTF. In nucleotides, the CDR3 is TGTGCCATCAGGAACTACCGGGACATCGGGGACCATGGCTACACCTTC.

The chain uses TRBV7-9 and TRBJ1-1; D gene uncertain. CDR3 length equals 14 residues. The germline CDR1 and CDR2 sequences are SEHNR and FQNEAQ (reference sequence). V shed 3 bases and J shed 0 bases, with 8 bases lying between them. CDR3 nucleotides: TGTGCCAGCAGCTTTGGAAATTTGAACACTGAAGCTTTCTTT. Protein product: CASSFGNLNTEAFF.

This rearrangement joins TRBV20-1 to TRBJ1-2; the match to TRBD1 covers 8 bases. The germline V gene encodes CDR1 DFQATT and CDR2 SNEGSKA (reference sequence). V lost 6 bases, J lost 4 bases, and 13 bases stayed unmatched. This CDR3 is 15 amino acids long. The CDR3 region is CSAGRWTGSAYGYTF. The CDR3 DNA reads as TGCAGTGCCGGAAGATGGACAGGGTCCGCCTATGGCTACACCTTC.

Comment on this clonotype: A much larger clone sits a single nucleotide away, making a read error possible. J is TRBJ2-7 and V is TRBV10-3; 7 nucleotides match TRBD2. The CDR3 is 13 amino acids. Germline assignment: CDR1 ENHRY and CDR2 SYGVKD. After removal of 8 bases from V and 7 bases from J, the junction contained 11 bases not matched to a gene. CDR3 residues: CAIGPGAGREQYF. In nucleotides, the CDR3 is TGTGCCATCGGGCCAGGAGCGGGAAGGGAGCAGTACTTC.

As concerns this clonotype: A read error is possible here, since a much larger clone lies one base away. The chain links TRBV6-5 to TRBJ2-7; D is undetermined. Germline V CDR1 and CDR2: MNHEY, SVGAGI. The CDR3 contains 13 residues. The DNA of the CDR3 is TGTGCCGGCAGTTACTCAATCTCCTACGAGCAGTACTTC. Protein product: CAGSYSISYEQYF.

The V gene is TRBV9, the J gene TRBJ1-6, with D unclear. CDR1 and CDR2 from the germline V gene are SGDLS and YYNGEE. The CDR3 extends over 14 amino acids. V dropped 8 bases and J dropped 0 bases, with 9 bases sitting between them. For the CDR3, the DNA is TGTGCCAGGAGGGAGAGCTCCTATAATTCACCCCTCCACTTT. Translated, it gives CARRESSYNSPLHF.

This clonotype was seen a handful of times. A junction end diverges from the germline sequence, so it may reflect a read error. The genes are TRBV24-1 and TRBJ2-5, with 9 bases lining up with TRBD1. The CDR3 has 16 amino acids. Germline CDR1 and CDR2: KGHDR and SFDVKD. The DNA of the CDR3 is TGTACCACCAGTGATTTGCGGTCGGGACAGGGTGAGACCCAGTACTTC. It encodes CTTSDLRSGQGETQYF.

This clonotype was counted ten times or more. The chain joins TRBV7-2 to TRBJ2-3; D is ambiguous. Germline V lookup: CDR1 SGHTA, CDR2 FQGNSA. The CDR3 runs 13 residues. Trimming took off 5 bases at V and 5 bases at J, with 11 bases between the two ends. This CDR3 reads CASSPTILDTQYF. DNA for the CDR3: TGTGCCAGCAGCCCTACAATCCTAGATACGCAGTATTTT. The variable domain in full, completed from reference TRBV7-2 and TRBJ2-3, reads GAGVSQSPSNKVTEKGKDVELRCDPISGHTALYWYRQSLGQGLEFLIYFQGNSAPDKSGLPSDRFSAERTGGSVSTLTIQRTQQEDSAVYLCASSPTILDTQYFGPGTRLTVL.

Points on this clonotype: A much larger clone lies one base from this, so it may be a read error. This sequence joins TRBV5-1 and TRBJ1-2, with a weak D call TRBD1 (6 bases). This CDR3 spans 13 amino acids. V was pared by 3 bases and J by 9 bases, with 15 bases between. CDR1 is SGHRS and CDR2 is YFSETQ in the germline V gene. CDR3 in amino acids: CASSSQGTDRYTF. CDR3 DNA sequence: TGCGCCAGCAGCTCACAGGGAACGGATCGCTACACCTTC.

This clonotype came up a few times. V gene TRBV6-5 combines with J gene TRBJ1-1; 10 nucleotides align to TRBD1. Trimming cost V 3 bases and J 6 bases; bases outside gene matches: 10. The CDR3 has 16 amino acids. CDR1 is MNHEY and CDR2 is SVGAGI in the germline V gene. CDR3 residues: CASSYREGQGTAEAFF. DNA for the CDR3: TGTGCCAGCAGTTATAGAGAGGGACAGGGGACGGCTGAAGCTTTCTTT.

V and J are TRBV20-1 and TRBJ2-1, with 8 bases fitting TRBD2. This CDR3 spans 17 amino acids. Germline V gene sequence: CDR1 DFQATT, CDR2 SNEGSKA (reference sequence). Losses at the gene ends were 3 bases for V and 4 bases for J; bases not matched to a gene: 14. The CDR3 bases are TGCAGTGCTAGTGGACTACTAGCGGAAGACGTTTACAATGAGCAGTTCTTC. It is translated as CSASGLLAEDVYNEQFF.